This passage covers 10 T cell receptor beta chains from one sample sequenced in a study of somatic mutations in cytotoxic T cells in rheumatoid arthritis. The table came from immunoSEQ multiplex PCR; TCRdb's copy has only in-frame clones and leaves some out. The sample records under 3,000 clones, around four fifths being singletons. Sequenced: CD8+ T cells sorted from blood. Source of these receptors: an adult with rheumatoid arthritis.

The CDR3: CASSLTVWPKNRQPQHF. The CDR3 DNA reads as TGTGCCAGCAGCTTAACAGTTTGGCCCAAAAACCGTCAGCCCCAGCATTTT. The gene calls are TRBV7-3 and TRBJ1-5; D is undetermined. Germline V gene lookup returns CDR1 SGHTA and CDR2 FQGTGA. The CDR3 runs to 17 residues. Trimming cost V 0 bases and J 6 bases, with 18 bases left between them.

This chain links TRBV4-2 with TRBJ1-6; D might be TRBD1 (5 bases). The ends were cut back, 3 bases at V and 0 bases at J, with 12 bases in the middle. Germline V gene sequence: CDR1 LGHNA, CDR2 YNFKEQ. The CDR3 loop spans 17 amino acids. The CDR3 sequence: CASSQGEVSSYNSPLHF. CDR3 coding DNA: TGTGCCAGCAGCCAGGGGGAGGTTAGCTCCTATAATTCACCCCTCCACTTT.

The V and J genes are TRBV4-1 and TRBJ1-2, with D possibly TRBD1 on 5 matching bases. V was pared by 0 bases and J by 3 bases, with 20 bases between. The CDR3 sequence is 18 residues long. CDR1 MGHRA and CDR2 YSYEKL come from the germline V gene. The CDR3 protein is CASSQEVRRGKVYYGYTF. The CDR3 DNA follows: TGCGCCAGCAGCCAAGAAGTGCGGAGGGGCAAGGTGTACTATGGCTACACCTTC.

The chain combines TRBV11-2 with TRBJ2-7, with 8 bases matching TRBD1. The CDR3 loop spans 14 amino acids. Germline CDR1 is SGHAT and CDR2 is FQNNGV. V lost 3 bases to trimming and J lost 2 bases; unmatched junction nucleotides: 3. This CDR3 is CASSFGQGTYEQYF. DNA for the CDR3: TGTGCCAGCAGCTTCGGACAGGGAACCTACGAGCAGTACTTC.

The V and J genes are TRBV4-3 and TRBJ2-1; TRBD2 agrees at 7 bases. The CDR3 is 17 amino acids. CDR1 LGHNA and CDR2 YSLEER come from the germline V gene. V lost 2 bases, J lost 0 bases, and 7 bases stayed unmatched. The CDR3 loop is CASSQLTGGGSYNEQFF. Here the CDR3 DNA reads TGCGCCAGCAGCCAACTAACCGGCGGGGGCTCCTACAATGAGCAGTTCTTC.

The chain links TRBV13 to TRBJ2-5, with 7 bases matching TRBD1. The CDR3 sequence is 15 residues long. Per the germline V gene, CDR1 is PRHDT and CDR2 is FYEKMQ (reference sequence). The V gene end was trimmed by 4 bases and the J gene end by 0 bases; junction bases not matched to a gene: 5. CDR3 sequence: CASSSPGTDQETQYF. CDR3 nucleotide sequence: TGTGCCAGCAGCTCACCCGGGACAGACCAAGAGACCCAGTACTTC.

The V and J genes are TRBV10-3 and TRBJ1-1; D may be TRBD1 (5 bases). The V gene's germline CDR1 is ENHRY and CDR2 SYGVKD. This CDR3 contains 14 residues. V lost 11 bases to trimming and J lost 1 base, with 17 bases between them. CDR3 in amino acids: CAVRGTGGNTEAFF. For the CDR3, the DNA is TGTGCCGTCCGAGGGACGGGCGGGAACACTGAAGCTTTCTTT.

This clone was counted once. As DNA, the CDR3 is TGTGCCAGCAGCCTAAATGGAGGCGAGCAGTACTTC. It codes for CASSLNGGEQYF. This chain links TRBV13 with TRBJ2-7; possibly TRBD2 for D (5 bases). The CDR3 is 12 amino acids. Trimming took off 5 bases at V and 6 bases at J, with 11 bases between the two ends. CDR1 PRHDT and CDR2 FYEKMQ come from the germline V gene (reference sequence).

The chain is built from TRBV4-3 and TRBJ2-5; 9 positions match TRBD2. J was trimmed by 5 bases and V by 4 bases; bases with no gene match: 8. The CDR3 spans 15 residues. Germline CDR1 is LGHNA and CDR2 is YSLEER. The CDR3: CASSLSGGRTETQYF. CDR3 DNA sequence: TGCGCCAGCAGCCTCAGCGGGGGGCGAACGGAGACCCAGTACTTC.

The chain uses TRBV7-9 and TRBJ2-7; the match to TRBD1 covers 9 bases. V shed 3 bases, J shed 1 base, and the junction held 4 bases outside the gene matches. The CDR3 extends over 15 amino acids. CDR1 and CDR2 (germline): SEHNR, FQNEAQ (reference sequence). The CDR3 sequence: CASSLGQGFSYEQYF. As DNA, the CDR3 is TGTGCCAGCAGCTTGGGACAGGGATTTTCCTACGAGCAGTACTTC. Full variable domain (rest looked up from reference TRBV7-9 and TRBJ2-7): DTGVSQNPRHKITKRGQNVTFRCDPISEHNRLYWYRQTLGQGPEFLTYFQNEAQLEKSRLLSDRFSAERPKGSFSTLEIQRTEQGDSAMYLCASSLGQGFSYEQYFGPGTRLTVT.